These 8 T cell receptor beta chains were all obtained from the same sample, sequenced in a study of blood T cell repertoires in COVID-19. Here immunoSEQ multiplex PCR was the method, and the copy in TCRdb shows in-frame clones only, minus some. The sample holds around 190,000 clones, roughly 77% seen once. The specimen was peripheral blood. These TCRs come from a woman between 35 and 50 years old with COVID-19, enrolled during active disease.

The chain carries TRBV6-2 or TRBV6-3 and TRBJ1-1; 10 nucleotides agree with TRBD1. V lost 3 bases to trimming and J lost 3 bases; unmatched junction nucleotides: 4. The CDR3 is 15 amino acids. Germline CDR1 MNHEY, CDR2 SVGEGT. This chain's CDR3 is CASSYAGTGDTEAFF. The CDR3 DNA reads TGTGCCAGCAGTTATGCCGGGACAGGGGACACTGAAGCTTTCTTT.

A remark on this clone: One junction end does not reproduce the germline sequence, and a read error may be involved. The same CDR3 is also encoded by other DNA sequences in this sample. The rearrangement joins TRBV5-4 to TRBJ1-1, with D tentatively TRBD1 (6 bases). CDR3 length: 15 amino acids. Germline CDR1 reads SGHNT; CDR2 reads YYREEE (reference sequence). DNA for the CDR3: TGCGCCAGCAGCTTTTTCACAGGGAAGAACACTGAAGCTTTCTTT. It is translated as CASSFFTGKNTEAFF.

Remarks on this clone: Other DNA sequences of this sample code for an identical CDR3. The rearrangement links TRBV12-3 or TRBV12-4 to TRBJ2-7; TRBD1 matches 7 bases. Trimming at V came to 5 bases and at J to 1 base, leaving 2 bases not matched to a gene. The CDR3 loop spans 13 amino acids. CDR3 in amino acids: CASSPGGSYEQYF. The CDR3 DNA reads as TGTGCCAGCAGTCCAGGGGGATCCTACGAGCAGTACTTC.

This clone has only a few counts. The chain joins TRBV24-1 to TRBJ2-1; 10 bases are a match to TRBD2. V was pared by 2 bases and J by 4 bases, with 13 bases of the junction left unmatched. The length of the CDR3 is 19 residues. The germline CDR1 and CDR2 sequences are KGHDR and SFDVKD. The CDR3 here is CATSDSGLAAAGGYNEQFF. The CDR3 nucleotides are TGTGCCACCAGTGATTCCGGACTAGCGGCCGCCGGGGGTTACAATGAGCAGTTCTTC.

This chain links TRBV19 with TRBJ1-5; D uncertain. With 8 bases removed from V and 5 bases from J, the gap between germline ends came to 16 bases. CDR3 length equals 14 residues. From germline, CDR1 is LNHDA and CDR2 SQIVND (reference sequence). The CDR3 DNA reads as TGTGCCAGTTGGGCCACATTCACCTATCAGCCCCAGCATTTT. It codes for CASWATFTYQPQHF.

The chain couples TRBV2 to TRBJ2-7; TRBD1 matches at 7 bases. Germline V gene data show CDR1 as SNHLY and CDR2 as FYNNEI. The length of the CDR3 is 15 residues. V shed 6 bases and J 7 bases; nucleotides not matched to a gene: 15. The chain's CDR3 is CASRFSETGQREQYF. The CDR3 region has the DNA TGTGCCAGCAGGTTCTCCGAGACAGGGCAAAGGGAGCAGTACTTC.

The chain employs TRBV10-1 and TRBJ1-2; possibly TRBD1 for D (5 bases). The CDR3 runs to 17 residues. Germline loops: CDR1 WNHNN, CDR2 SYGVQD (reference sequence). V was pared by 7 bases and J by 4 bases, with 25 bases between. The CDR3 DNA follows: TGCGCCAGCACCGAAAGGCGGGACCTTCTAAAGTTCTATGGCTACACCTTC. It yields the protein CASTERRDLLKFYGYTF.

The J gene is TRBJ2-5, the V gene TRBV7-3; 8 positions match TRBD2. CDR1 and CDR2 (germline): SGHTA, FQGTGA. The CDR3 loop spans 15 amino acids. J gave up 1 base and V 5 bases, and 6 bases lay outside the gene matches. CDR3 protein: CASSPQAGGQETQYF. CDR3 DNA sequence: TGTGCCAGCAGCCCCCAGGCGGGGGGCCAAGAGACCCAGTACTTC.